This T cell receptor beta chain came from a study of Ad26.COV2.S vaccination and SARS-CoV-2 variants. The CDR3 sequence is 14 residues long. V was cut by 5 bases and J by 4 bases, with 15 bases left in between. CDR1 and CDR2 from the germline V gene are SGDLS and YYNGEE. Measured with immunoSEQ multiplex PCR; TCRdb has only the in-frame clones, and not every one. The table has 350,000 to 400,000 clones, approximately 90% seen once. The treatment denotes: about 20 received Ad26.COV2.S at low or high dose, single or two shots; 5 received placebo; per-sample allocation not given. Sampling was performed 63 days after the first vaccine or placebo injection.

Specimen: peripheral blood, collected in a trial of Ad26.COV2.S vaccine versus placebo. This clonotype was obtained from a person between 18 and 60 years old who received the Ad26.COV2.S COVID-19 vaccine or a placebo. This chain connects TRBV9 to TRBJ1-1, with D perhaps TRBD1 (5 bases). CDR3 protein: CASSRDSPGTEAFF. CDR3 DNA: TGTGCCAGCAGTCGAGACAGTCCGGGCACTGAAGCTTTCTTT. The variable domain in full, with the rest retrieved from reference TRBV9 and TRBJ1-1, is DSGVTQTPKHLITATGQRVTLRCSPRSGDLSVYWYQQSLDQGLQFLIQYYNGEERAKGNILERFSAQQFPDLHSELNLSSLELGDSALYFCASSRDSPGTEAFFGQGTRLTVV.